These 2 T cell receptor beta chains share one sample of origin, sequenced in a study of T cell repertoires in cytomegalovirus infection. Each CDR3 protein gets one entry after TCRdb re-called the reads with MiXCR. The table lists roughly 250,000 distinct CDR3 sequences, about 20% of them singletons. The sequencing input was CD8+ T cells from PBMCs. Source of these receptors: a human donor in good health (CMV status not recorded). Some clones in this sample may be carry-over from other donors' samples.

This chain joins TRBV7-9 and TRBJ1-1; tentative D call: TRBD1 (6 bases). Germline V gene sequence: CDR1 SEHNR, CDR2 FQNEAQ (reference sequence). V shed 6 bases and J shed 8 bases, with 16 bases lying between them. The CDR3 has 13 amino acids. The CDR3 DNA sequence: TGTGCCAGCAGTACCTCGGGGGGCTCCGAAGCTTTCTTT. Amino acids: CASSTSGGSEAFF.

This clonotype has ten or more counts. CDR3 sequence: CASSLVGPDTQYF. The CDR3 DNA reads as TGTGCCAGCAGCTTAGTGGGGCCAGATACGCAGTATTTT. The chain uses TRBV11-2 and TRBJ2-3; possible D gene TRBD1, 5 bases. Trimming left V 1 base short and J 4 bases short, with 6 bases between. The CDR3 runs to 13 residues. Germline V gene sequence: CDR1 SGHAT, CDR2 FQNNGV.